Listed below are T cell receptor beta chains from one sample, sequenced in a study of T cell responses to AZD1222 COVID-19 vaccine. Assay used: immunoSEQ multiplex PCR; TCRdb lists only in-frame clones, some missing. In the table there are approximately 150,000 clones, roughly 92% of which are singletons. Sequenced material: peripheral blood, taken 28 days after the second AZD1222 dose. These receptors came from an adult who received the AZD1222 COVID-19 vaccine. Both conserved end residues are part of each CDR3. The order of the fields is J gene, clone size, V gene, CDR3 protein. Clone size is shown for a subset of rows, as once, few, many or a class of expanded clone.

j_gene: TRBJ1-5
abundance: NA
v_gene: TRBV7-8
CDR3aa: CASSSHQGGNQPQHF

j_gene: TRBJ2-5
abundance: NA
v_gene: TRBV7-6
CDR3aa: CASSLSLWRDQETQYF

j_gene: TRBJ1-6
abundance: NA
v_gene: TRBV6-5
CDR3aa: CASSFDDANSPLHF

j_gene: TRBJ1-3
abundance: NA
v_gene: TRBV3-1/TRBV3-2
CDR3aa: CASSQGQEPRNTIYF

j_gene: TRBJ1-6
abundance: NA
v_gene: TRBV7-2
CDR3aa: CASSLTYPGQYNSPLHF

j_gene: TRBJ2-1
abundance: NA
v_gene: TRBV14
CDR3aa: CASSHAGYNEQFF

j_gene: TRBJ1-5
abundance: NA
v_gene: TRBV28
CDR3aa: CASSPKVRSNQPQHF

j_gene: TRBJ1-4
abundance: NA
v_gene: TRBV7-8
CDR3aa: CASSPQINEKLFF

j_gene: TRBJ2-3
abundance: NA
v_gene: TRBV7-3
CDR3aa: CASSLTGTTDTQYF

j_gene: TRBJ2-1
abundance: NA
v_gene: TRBV9
CDR3aa: CASSGSGTGSYNEQFF

j_gene: TRBJ1-1
abundance: NA
v_gene: TRBV11-3
CDR3aa: CASSLGGFGNTEAFF

j_gene: TRBJ1-3
abundance: NA
v_gene: TRBV7-9
CDR3aa: CASSSRGAEGNTIYF

j_gene: TRBJ1-2
abundance: NA
v_gene: TRBV11-2
CDR3aa: CASSLGGNYGYTF

j_gene: TRBJ1-2
abundance: NA
v_gene: TRBV5-1
CDR3aa: CASSTTRTGNYGYTF

j_gene: TRBJ2-1
abundance: NA
v_gene: TRBV5-4
CDR3aa: CASSTTSGTYNEQFF

j_gene: TRBJ2-2
abundance: once
v_gene: TRBV2
CDR3aa: CASSENLGDTGELFF

j_gene: TRBJ1-3
abundance: NA
v_gene: TRBV5-1
CDR3aa: CASSLRGVGNTIYF